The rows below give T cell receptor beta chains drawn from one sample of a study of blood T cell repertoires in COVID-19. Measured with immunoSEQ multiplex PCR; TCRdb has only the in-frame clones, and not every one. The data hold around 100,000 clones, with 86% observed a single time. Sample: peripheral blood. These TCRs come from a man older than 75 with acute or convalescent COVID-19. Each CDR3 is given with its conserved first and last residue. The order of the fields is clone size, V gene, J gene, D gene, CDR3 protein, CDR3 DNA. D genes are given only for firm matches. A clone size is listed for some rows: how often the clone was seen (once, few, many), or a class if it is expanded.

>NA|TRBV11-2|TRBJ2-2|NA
CASSSTGKDTGELFF
TGTGCCAGCAGCTCCACGGGGAAAGACACCGGGGAGCTGTTTTTT
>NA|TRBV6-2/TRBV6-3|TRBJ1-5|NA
CASSLTGTMGNQPQHF
TGTGCCAGCAGTTTAACCGGGACAATGGGCAATCAGCCCCAGCATTTT
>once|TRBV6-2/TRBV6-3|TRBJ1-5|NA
CASSYSRGSGFDQPQHF
TGTGCCAGCAGTTACTCGAGAGGATCAGGGTTCGATCAGCCCCAGCATTTT
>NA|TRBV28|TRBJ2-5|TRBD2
CASAPGGTETQYF
TGTGCCAGCGCCCCGGGGGGAACGGAGACCCAGTACTTC
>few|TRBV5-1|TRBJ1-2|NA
CASTWGGANYGYTF
TGCGCCAGCACCTGGGGGGGAGCTAACTATGGCTACACCTTC
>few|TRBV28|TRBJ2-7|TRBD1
CASRRTGSYEQYF
TGTGCCAGCCGGAGGACAGGAAGTTACGAGCAGTACTTC
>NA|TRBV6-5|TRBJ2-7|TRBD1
CASLWGQGYEQYF
TGTGCCAGCCTGTGGGGACAGGGCTACGAGCAGTACTTC
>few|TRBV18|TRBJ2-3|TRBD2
CASSPFRIAGVADTQYF
TGTGCCAGCTCACCATTTCGGATAGCGGGAGTGGCTGATACGCAGTATTTT
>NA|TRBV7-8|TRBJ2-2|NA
CASSLGRQILNTGELFF
TGTGCCAGCAGCTTAGGGAGACAGATCCTGAACACCGGGGAGCTGTTTTTT
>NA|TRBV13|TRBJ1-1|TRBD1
CASSLNRGVTEAFF
TGTGCCAGCAGCTTAAACAGGGGGGTCACTGAAGCTTTCTTT
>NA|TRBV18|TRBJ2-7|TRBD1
CASSPPLGGRYEQYF
TGTGCCAGCTCACCACCTTTAGGGGGCAGGTACGAGCAGTACTTC
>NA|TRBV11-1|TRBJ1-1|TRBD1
CASSIEDRPMNTEAFF
TGTGCCAGCAGCATCGAGGACAGGCCCATGAACACTGAAGCTTTCTTT
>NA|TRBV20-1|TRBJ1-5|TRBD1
CSASGGGEVQPQHF
TGCAGTGCTAGTGGAGGGGGCGAAGTTCAGCCCCAGCATTTT
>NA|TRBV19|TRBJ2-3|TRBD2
CASSHGLAGGPGTDTQYF
TGTGCCAGTAGTCACGGACTAGCGGGAGGGCCCGGAACAGATACGCAGTATTTT
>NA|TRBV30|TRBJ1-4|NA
CAWSEGHLNEKLFF
TGTGCCTGGAGCGAGGGACACCTGAATGAAAAACTGTTTTTT
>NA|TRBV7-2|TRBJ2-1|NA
CASSSSGSLGGNEQFF
TGTGCCAGCAGCTCAAGCGGGTCGTTAGGAGGCAATGAGCAGTTCTTC
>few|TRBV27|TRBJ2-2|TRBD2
CASSLETSVNTGELFF
TGTGCCAGCAGTTTAGAAACTAGCGTAAACACCGGGGAGCTGTTTTTT
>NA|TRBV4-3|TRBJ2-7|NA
CASSQEAQGGYEQYF
TGCGCCAGCAGCCAAGAGGCGCAGGGAGGCTACGAGCAGTACTTC
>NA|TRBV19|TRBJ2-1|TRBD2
CASSALPGLASDEQFF
TGTGCCAGTAGTGCCCTGCCGGGACTAGCGTCCGATGAGCAGTTCTTC
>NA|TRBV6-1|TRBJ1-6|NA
CASSEIGTGNSPLHF
TGTGCCAGCAGTGAGATCGGGACTGGTAATTCACCCCTCCACTTT
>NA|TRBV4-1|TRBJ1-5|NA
CASSQVATGQPQHF
TGCGCCAGCAGCCAAGTCGCGACAGGTCAGCCCCAGCATTTT
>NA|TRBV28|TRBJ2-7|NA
CASRTRTQQYF
TGTGCCAGCAGGACTAGGACCCAGCAGTACTTC
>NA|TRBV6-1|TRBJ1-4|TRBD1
CAINRGLGEKLFF
TGTGCCATAAACAGGGGTCTGGGTGAAAAACTGTTTTTT
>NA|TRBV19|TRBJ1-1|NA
CASTLDITRPEAFF
TGTGCCAGTACCCTGGACATCACCAGACCTGAAGCTTTCTTT